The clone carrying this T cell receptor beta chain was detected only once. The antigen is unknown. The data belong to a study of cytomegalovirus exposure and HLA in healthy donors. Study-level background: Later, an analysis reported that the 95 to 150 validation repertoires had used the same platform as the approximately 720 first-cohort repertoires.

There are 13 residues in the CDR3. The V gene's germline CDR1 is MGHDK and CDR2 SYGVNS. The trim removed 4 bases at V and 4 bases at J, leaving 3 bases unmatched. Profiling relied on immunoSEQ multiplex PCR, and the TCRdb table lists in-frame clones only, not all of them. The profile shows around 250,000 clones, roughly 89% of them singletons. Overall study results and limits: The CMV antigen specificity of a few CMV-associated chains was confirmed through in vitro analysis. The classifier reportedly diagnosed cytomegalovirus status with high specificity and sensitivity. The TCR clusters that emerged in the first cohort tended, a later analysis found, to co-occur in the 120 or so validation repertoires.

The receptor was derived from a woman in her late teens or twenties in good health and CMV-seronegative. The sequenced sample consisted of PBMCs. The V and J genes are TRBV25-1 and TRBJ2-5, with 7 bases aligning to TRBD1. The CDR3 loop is CASSATGSETQYF. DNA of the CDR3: TGTGCCAGCAGTGCGACAGGGTCAGAGACCCAGTACTTC.